Following are 20 T cell receptor beta chains from one sample sequenced in a study of shared clonotypes between healthy human individuals. TCRdb keeps only in-frame clones here, not all; method: immunoSEQ multiplex PCR. Of under 2,500,000 clones in the sample, approximately 94% were seen once. Input material: naive CD4+ T cells sorted from blood. Subset: CD45RA+ positively selected. These TCRs come from a man between 18 and 35 years old in good health.

The chain has TRBV6-1 and TRBJ1-5; D is uncertain. V was shortened by 3 bases and J by 7 bases, with 13 bases between the two germline ends. Germline V gene sequence: CDR1 MNHNS, CDR2 SASEGT. The CDR3 sequence is 14 residues long. DNA of the CDR3: TGTGCCAGCAGTGATGCTTGGGAGGGCCAGCCCCAGCATTTT. It encodes CASSDAWEGQPQHF.

The chain links TRBV10-3 to TRBJ2-2; 8 bases agree with TRBD1. The V segment lost 4 bases and the J segment 0 bases; nucleotides outside the gene matches: 7. The CDR3 runs to 17 residues. Germline CDR1 reads ENHRY; CDR2 reads SYGVKD. The CDR3: CAISAGQAGSNTGELFF. The CDR3 nucleotides are TGTGCCATCAGTGCGGGACAGGCGGGATCGAACACCGGGGAGCTGTTTTTT.

The CDR3 DNA is TGTGCCAGCAGGGCGGAATTAGGGTCTGGAAACACCATATATTTT. As protein: CASRAELGSGNTIYF. This chain joins TRBV2 and TRBJ1-3; no clear D gene. The CDR3 is made up of 15 amino acids. Germline V gene sequence: CDR1 SNHLY, CDR2 FYNNEI. The V gene lost 6 bases and the J gene lost 1 base, with 13 bases spanning the gap.

The chain links TRBV7-9 to TRBJ1-6, with 9 bases matching TRBD1. The CDR3 covers 14 residues. CDR1 and CDR2 (germline): SEHNR, FQNEAQ (reference sequence). The ends lost 5 bases at V and 7 bases at J; junction bases unmatched: 3. The CDR3 is CASSRGQGNSPLHF. CDR3 DNA sequence: TGTGCCAGCAGCCGCGGACAGGGGAATTCACCCCTCCACTTT.

The gene calls are TRBV5-1 and TRBJ2-7; TRBD1 aligns across 7 bases. This CDR3 has 14 residues. V trimming: 2 bases; J trimming: 5 bases; junction bases outside the gene matches: 7. Per germline, CDR1 SGHRS and CDR2 YFSETQ. CDR3 region: CASSFRTGSNEQYF. As DNA, the CDR3 is TGCGCCAGCAGCTTCCGGACAGGATCAAACGAGCAGTACTTC.

A note on this clone: Different DNA sequences within this sample yield the same CDR3. This chain connects TRBV6-5 to TRBJ2-7, with 8 bases aligning to TRBD1. CDR1 and CDR2 (germline): MNHEY, SVGAGI. This CDR3 comprises 13 residues. V shed 6 bases, J shed 4 bases, and the junction held 5 bases outside the gene matches. The CDR3 DNA follows: TGTGCCAGCAGAGGGACAGGAGTTTACGAGCAGTACTTC. Amino acid sequence: CASRGTGVYEQYF.

On this clone: The sample holds other DNA sequences that translate to the same CDR3. The chain combines TRBV10-3 with TRBJ1-1, with 7 bases matching TRBD1. The ends lost 0 bases at V and 0 bases at J; junction bases unmatched: 4. This CDR3 spans 16 amino acids. The germline gives CDR1 ENHRY, CDR2 SYGVKD. In DNA form, the CDR3 reads TGTGCCATCAGTGAGTCAGGGGGCGGGTTGAACACTGAAGCTTTCTTT. The encoded protein is CAISESGGGLNTEAFF.

V gene TRBV18 combines with J gene TRBJ2-7; the D call may be TRBD1 or TRBD2 (5 bases each). CDR3 size: 14 residues. Germline assignment: CDR1 KGHSH and CDR2 LQKENI. V was shortened by 2 bases and J by 3 bases, with 11 bases between the two germline ends. CDR3 DNA: TGTGCCAGCTCACCAATTCCAGGGAGCTACGAGCAGTACTTC. It specifies CASSPIPGSYEQYF.

The J gene is TRBJ2-2, the V gene TRBV28, with 14 bases lining up with TRBD2. CDR1 and CDR2 (germline): MDHEN, SYDVKM. There are 17 residues in the CDR3. Losses at the gene ends were 3 bases for V and 6 bases for J; bases not matched to a gene: 6. The CDR3 loop reads CASSLTSGGAHPGELFF. Written as DNA, the CDR3 is TGTGCCAGCAGTTTGACTAGCGGGGGGGCCCATCCCGGGGAGCTGTTTTTT.

This chain uses TRBV6-6 with TRBJ2-7; maybe TRBD2 (5 bases). CDR1 is MNHNY and CDR2 is SVGAGI in the germline V gene (reference sequence). The CDR3 contains 12 residues. Trimming shortened V by 4 bases and J by 9 bases, and 13 bases separated the two germline ends. The CDR3 nucleotides are TGTGCCAGCAGTTCCATAGCGCGAGCGCAGTACTTC. It translates to CASSSIARAQYF.

The CDR3 DNA sequence: TGTGCCTCCGCACCAGGGGGCAGCCAGCCCCAGCATTTT. It translates to CASAPGGSQPQHF. This rearrangement joins TRBV19 to TRBJ1-5, with TRBD1 matching 8 bases. Unmatched junction bases numbered 10, after V lost 11 bases and J lost 7 bases. Germline lookup yields CDR1 LNHDA and CDR2 SQIVND (reference sequence). The CDR3 is 13 residues long.

The chain joins TRBV7-2 to TRBJ2-7; D assignment may be TRBD1 or TRBD2 (5 bases each). Looked up from germline, CDR1 is SGHTA and CDR2 is FQGNSA. Deletions cut 4 bases from V and 6 bases from J, with 13 bases between. The CDR3 is made up of 13 amino acids. This chain's CDR3 is CASSSQEGTEQYF. The CDR3 nucleotides read TGTGCCAGCAGCTCCCAGGAAGGGACCGAGCAGTACTTC.

The chain employs TRBV10-3 and TRBJ2-2, with TRBD2 identical over 8 bases. With V trimmed by 3 bases and J by 0 bases, 0 bases remained unmatched. Germline V gives CDR1 ENHRY, CDR2 SYGVKD. The CDR3 runs to 15 residues. In DNA, the CDR3 is TGTGCCATCAGTGACGGGAGGGCGAACACCGGGGAGCTGTTTTTT. Its translation is CAISDGRANTGELFF.

The chain is built from TRBV7-9 and TRBJ1-2, with 7 bases identical to TRBD1. The V gene's germline CDR1 is SEHNR and CDR2 FQNEAQ (reference sequence). This CDR3 is 14 amino acids long. Germline trimming cut 5 bases from V and 3 bases from J; bases unmatched to any gene: 6. The CDR3 nucleotides are TGTGCCAGCAGCCGGGACAGTGAAGACTATGGCTACACCTTC. Residues: CASSRDSEDYGYTF.

For this clone: The same CDR3 also results from other DNA sequences found in this sample. CDR3 DNA: TGTGCCAGCAGGGACTCTAGCACAGATACGCAGTATTTT. It yields the protein CASRDSSTDTQYF. This rearrangement joins TRBV27 to TRBJ2-3, with D possibly matching TRBD2 (5 bases). V lost 6 bases to trimming and J lost 0 bases, with 7 bases between them. The germline V gene encodes CDR1 MNHEY and CDR2 SMNVEV (reference sequence). There are 13 residues in the CDR3.

This clone has a handful of counts. The chain joins TRBV10-3 to TRBJ2-1; 10 bases align to TRBD2. Germline assignment: CDR1 ENHRY and CDR2 SYGVKD. With V trimmed by 7 bases and J by 1 base, 1 base remained unmatched. The CDR3 spans 14 residues. The CDR3 DNA follows: TGTGCCATCACTAGCGGGAGATCCTACAATGAGCAGTTCTTC. This codes for CAITSGRSYNEQFF.

The CDR3 coding sequence is TGTGCCAGCAGGACACTAGTTGAGACCCAGTACTTC. It is translated as CASRTLVETQYF. V and J are TRBV6-1 and TRBJ2-5, with D tentatively TRBD2 (5 bases). The CDR3 sequence is 12 residues long. CDR1 and CDR2 (germline): MNHNS, SASEGT. Trimming shortened V by 6 bases and J by 5 bases, and 10 bases separated the two germline ends.

The chain links TRBV7-3 to TRBJ1-1, with D perhaps matching TRBD1 (6 bases). The V end was cut by 2 bases, the J end by 6 bases, with 16 bases between. The CDR3 length is 15 residues. The V gene's germline CDR1 is SGHTA and CDR2 FQGTGA. In DNA, the CDR3 is TGTGCCAGCAGCTTAGTAGGGGGGGTTGGTGCTGAAGCTTTCTTT. The encoded protein is CASSLVGGVGAEAFF. The entire variable domain, with the rest obtained from reference TRBV7-3 and TRBJ1-1, is as follows: GAGVSQTPSNKVTEKGKYVELRCDPISGHTALYWYRQSLGQGPEFLIYFQGTGAADDSGLPNDRFFAVRPEGSVSTLKIQRTERGDSAVYLCASSLVGGVGAEAFFGQGTRLTVV.

The table lists this clone with a few counts. The gene calls are TRBV12-5 and TRBJ2-7; D is unclear. Germline values: CDR1 LGHNT, CDR2 FRNRAP. This CDR3 has 16 residues. Trimming shortened V by 2 bases and J by 0 bases, and 14 bases separated the two germline ends. The DNA of the CDR3 is TGTGCTAGTGGTTTGTCGACGGGTGCTAGCTCCTACGAGCAGTACTTC. It translates to CASGLSTGASSYEQYF.

The chain joins TRBV6-5 to TRBJ2-7; 9 bases match TRBD1. CDR1 is MNHEY, CDR2 SVGAGI, per germline. CDR3 length equals 15 residues. J was trimmed by 1 base and V by 6 bases; bases with no gene match: 7. The CDR3 DNA follows: TGTGCCAGCAGAGCGTCGGACAGGGGATCCTACGAGCAGTACTTC. Translated: CASRASDRGSYEQYF.